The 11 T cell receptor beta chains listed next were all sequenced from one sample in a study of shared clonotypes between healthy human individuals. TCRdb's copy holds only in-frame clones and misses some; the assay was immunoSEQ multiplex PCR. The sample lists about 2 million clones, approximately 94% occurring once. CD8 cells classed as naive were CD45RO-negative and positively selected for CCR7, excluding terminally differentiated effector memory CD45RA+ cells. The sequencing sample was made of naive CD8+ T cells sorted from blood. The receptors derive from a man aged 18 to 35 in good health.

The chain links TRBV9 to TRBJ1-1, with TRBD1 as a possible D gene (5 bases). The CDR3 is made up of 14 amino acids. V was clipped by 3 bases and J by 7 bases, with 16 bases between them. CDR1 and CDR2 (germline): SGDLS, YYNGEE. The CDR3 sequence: CASSAGAQAREAFF. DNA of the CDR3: TGTGCCAGCAGCGCCGGGGCCCAGGCCCGTGAAGCTTTCTTT.

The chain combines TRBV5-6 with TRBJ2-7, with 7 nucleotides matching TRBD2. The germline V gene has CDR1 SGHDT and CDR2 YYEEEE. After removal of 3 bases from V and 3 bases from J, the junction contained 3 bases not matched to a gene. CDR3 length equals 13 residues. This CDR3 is CASSWGLNYEQYF. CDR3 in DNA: TGTGCCAGCAGCTGGGGACTAAACTACGAGCAGTACTTC.

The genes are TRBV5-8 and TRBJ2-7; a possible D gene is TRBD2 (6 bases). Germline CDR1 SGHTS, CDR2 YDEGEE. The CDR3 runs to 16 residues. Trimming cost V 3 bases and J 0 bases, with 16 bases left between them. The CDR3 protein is CASSSPGSTLSYEQYF. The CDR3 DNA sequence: TGTGCCAGCAGCTCCCCCGGGAGTACTCTCTCCTACGAGCAGTACTTC.

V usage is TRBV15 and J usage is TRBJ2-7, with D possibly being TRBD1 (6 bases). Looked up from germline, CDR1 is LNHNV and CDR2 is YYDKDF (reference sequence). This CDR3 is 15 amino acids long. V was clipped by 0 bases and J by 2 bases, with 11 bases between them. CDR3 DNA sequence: TGTGCCACCAGCAGAGATCTAACAGGGACCTACGAGCAGTACTTC. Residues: CATSRDLTGTYEQYF.

The CDR3 sequence: CASSPRQDVATEAFF. The CDR3 coding sequence is TGCGCCAGCAGCCCTAGACAGGACGTTGCCACTGAAGCTTTCTTT. This chain uses TRBV5-1 with TRBJ1-1; maybe TRBD1 (6 bases). Germline loops: CDR1 SGHRS, CDR2 YFSETQ. The CDR3 contains 15 residues. V was shortened by 4 bases and J by 4 bases, with 17 bases between the two germline ends.

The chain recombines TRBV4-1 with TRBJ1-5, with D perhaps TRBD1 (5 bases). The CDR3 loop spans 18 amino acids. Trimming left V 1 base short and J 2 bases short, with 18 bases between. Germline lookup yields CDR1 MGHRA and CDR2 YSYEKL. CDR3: CASSQVAAGSIGNQPQHF. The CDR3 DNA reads TGCGCCAGCAGCCAAGTGGCGGCAGGGAGTATCGGCAATCAGCCCCAGCATTTT.

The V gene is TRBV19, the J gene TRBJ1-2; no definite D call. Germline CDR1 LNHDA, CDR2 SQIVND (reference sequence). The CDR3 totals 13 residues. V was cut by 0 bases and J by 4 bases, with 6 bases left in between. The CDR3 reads CASSIEEFYGYTF. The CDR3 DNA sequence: TGTGCCAGTAGTATAGAAGAGTTCTATGGCTACACCTTC.

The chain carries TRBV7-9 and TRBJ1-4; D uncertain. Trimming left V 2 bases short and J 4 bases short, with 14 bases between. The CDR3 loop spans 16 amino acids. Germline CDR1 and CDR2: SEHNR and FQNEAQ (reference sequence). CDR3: CASSLTRAQDNEKLFF. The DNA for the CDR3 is TGTGCCAGCAGCTTAACCCGGGCCCAGGATAATGAAAAACTGTTTTTT.

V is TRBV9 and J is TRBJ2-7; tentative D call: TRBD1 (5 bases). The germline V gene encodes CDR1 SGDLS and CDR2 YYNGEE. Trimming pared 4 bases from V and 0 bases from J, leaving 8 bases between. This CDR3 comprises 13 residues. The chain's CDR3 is CASSIGDSYEQYF. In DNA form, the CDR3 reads TGTGCCAGCAGCATAGGGGACTCCTACGAGCAGTACTTC.

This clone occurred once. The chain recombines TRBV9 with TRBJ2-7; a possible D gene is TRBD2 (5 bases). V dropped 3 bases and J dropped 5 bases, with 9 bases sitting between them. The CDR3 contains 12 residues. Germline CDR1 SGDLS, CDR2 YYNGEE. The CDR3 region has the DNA TGTGCCAGCAGCGCCTCCGGGGACGAGCAGTACTTC. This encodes CASSASGDEQYF.

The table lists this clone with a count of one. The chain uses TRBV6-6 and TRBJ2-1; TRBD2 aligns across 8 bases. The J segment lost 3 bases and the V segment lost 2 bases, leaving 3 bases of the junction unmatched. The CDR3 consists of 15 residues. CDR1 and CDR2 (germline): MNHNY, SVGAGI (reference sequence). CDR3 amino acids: CASSYVRGDYNEQFF. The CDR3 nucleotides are TGTGCCAGCAGTTACGTGCGGGGGGACTACAATGAGCAGTTCTTC.